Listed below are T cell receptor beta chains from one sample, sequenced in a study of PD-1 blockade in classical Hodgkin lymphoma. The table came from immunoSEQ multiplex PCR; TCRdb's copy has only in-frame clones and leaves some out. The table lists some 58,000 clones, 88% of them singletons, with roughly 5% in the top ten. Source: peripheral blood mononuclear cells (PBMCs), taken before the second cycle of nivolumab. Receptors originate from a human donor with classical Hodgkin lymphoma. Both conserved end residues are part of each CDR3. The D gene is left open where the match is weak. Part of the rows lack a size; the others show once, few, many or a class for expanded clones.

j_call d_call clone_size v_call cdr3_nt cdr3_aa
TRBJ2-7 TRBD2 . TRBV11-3 TGTGCCAGCAGCTTAGATCCGGGGGGGGATGGCTCCTACGAGCAGTACTTC CASSLDPGGDGSYEQYF
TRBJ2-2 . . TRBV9 TGTGCCAGCAGCGTAGTGGGGGGCGGGGAGCTGTTTTTT CASSVVGGGELFF
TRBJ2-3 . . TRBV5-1 TGCGCCAGCAGTCTGGCCGGCACAGATACGCAGTATTTT CASSLAGTDTQYF
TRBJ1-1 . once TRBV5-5 TGTGCCAGCACTCTGATGGGGAACACTGAAGCTTTCTTT CASTLMGNTEAFF
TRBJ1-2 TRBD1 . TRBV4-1 TGCGCCAGCAGCCAAGATCCAGGGGACAGGAGCTATGGCTACACCTTC CASSQDPGDRSYGYTF
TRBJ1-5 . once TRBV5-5 TGTGCCAGCAGCCGAGTTTTTTCCGGGAGTCAGCCCCAGCATTTT CASSRVFSGSQPQHF
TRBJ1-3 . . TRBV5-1 TGCGCCAGCAGCTTACGGGGGGCTGGAAACACCATATATTTT CASSLRGAGNTIYF
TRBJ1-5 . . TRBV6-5 TGTGCCAGCGGGGGAAACGGGGGACATCAGCCCCAGCATTTT CASGGNGGHQPQHF
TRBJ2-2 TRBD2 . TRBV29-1 TGCGCGGGGGGCACCGGGGAGCTGTTTTTT CAGGTGELFF
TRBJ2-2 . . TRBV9 TGTGCCAGCAGCGTAAGGACCACCGGGGAGCTGTTTTTT CASSVRTTGELFF
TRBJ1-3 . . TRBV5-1 TGCGCCAGCAGCCAGGGTTCCGGAAACACCATATATTTT CASSQGSGNTIYF
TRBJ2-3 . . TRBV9 TGTGCCAGCAGCGTTCTGACTGGGGATACGCAGTATTTT CASSVLTGDTQYF
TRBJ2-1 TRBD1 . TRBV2 TGTGCCAGCAGTGAAGGCCCGGGTCGGGACAGGGGTGGCGAGCAGTTCTTC CASSEGPGRDRGGEQFF
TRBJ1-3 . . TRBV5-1 TGCGCCAGCAGTGGTACAGGGATGGCGAGTGGAAACACCATATATTTT CASSGTGMASGNTIYF
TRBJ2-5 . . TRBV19 TGTGCCACTCGAGACGGGGGTAACCAAGAGACCCAGTACTTC CATRDGGNQETQYF
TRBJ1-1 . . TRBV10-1 TGCGCCAGCAGTGACCCCCGGGGCGGTAACACTGAAGCTTTCTTT CASSDPRGGNTEAFF
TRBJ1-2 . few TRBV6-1 TGTGCCAGCAGTGAAACAGGGTTCTCCGACTATGGCTACACCTTC CASSETGFSDYGYTF
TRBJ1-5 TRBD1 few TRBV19 TGTGCCAGTACGGGACAGAGAAATCAGCCCCAGCATTTT CASTGQRNQPQHF
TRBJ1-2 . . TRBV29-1 TGCAGCGTTGACGGTGGGTCGGGAAAATATGGCTACACCTTC CSVDGGSGKYGYTF
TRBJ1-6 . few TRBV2 TGTGCCAGCAGAGAGGTTCGGGCTTCCCTCCACTTT CASREVRASLHF
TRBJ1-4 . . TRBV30 TGTGCCTGGAGTGTTGTCGGAGGGGTTGGTCAGGAAAAACTGTTTTTT CAWSVVGGVGQEKLFF
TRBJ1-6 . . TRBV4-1 TGCGCCAGCAGTCCCTTTGGGGAGGGGCGGAATTCACCCCTCCACTTT CASSPFGEGRNSPLHF
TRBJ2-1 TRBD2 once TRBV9 TGTGCCAGCAGCTCCAACGGGGGGTACAATGAGCAGTTCTTC CASSSNGGYNEQFF
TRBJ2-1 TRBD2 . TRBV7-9 TGTGCCAGCGAGAAATCGGGACTAAGGATTGAGCAGTTCTTC CASEKSGLRIEQFF
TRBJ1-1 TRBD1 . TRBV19 TGTGCCAGTAGTATAGGGACAGGGGCTGAAGCTTTCTTT CASSIGTGAEAFF
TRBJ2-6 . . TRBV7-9 TGTGCCAGCAGCCAGAGAGGCCCACAGGGCGACGTCCTGACTTTC CASSQRGPQGDVLTF